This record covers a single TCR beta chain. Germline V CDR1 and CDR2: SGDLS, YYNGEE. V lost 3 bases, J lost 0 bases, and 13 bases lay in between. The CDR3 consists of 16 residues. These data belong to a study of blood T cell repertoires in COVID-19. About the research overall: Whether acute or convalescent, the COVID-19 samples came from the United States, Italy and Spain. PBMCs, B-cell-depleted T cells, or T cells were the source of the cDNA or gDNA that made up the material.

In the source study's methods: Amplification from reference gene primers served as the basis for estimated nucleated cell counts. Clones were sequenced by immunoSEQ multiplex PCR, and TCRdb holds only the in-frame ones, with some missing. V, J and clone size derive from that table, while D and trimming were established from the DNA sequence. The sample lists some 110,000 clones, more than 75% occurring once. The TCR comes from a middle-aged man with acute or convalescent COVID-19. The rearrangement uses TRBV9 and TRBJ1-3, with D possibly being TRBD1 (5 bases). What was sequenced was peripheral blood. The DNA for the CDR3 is TGTGCCAGCAGCGGTTACAGGTCTGCCTCTGGAAACACCATATATTTT. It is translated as CASSGYRSASGNTIYF.